This record concerns one TCR beta chain sequence. What it recognizes is unknown. Method: immunoSEQ multiplex PCR; TCRdb's copy keeps in-frame clones and lacks some. The repertoire holds a few hundred thousand clones, with 75% to 90% as singletons. J gave up 0 bases and V 3 bases, and 5 bases lay outside the gene matches. The CDR3 length is 16 residues. Looked up from germline, CDR1 is MNHNY and CDR2 is SVGAGI (reference sequence). The data belong to a study of cytomegalovirus exposure and HLA in healthy donors. General observations from the study: Using the classifier, cytomegalovirus status was reportedly diagnosed with high specificity and sensitivity. The authors listed some 160 TCR beta chains as cytomegalovirus-associated.

The receptor was derived from a woman between 18 and 30 years old in good health and CMV-seronegative. The gene calls are TRBV6-6 and TRBJ2-7; 10 positions agree with TRBD2. Sequences were obtained from PBMCs. The CDR3 spells CASSYLGLASSYEQYF. Here the CDR3 DNA reads TGTGCCAGCAGTTATCTGGGACTAGCGAGCTCCTACGAGCAGTACTTC.